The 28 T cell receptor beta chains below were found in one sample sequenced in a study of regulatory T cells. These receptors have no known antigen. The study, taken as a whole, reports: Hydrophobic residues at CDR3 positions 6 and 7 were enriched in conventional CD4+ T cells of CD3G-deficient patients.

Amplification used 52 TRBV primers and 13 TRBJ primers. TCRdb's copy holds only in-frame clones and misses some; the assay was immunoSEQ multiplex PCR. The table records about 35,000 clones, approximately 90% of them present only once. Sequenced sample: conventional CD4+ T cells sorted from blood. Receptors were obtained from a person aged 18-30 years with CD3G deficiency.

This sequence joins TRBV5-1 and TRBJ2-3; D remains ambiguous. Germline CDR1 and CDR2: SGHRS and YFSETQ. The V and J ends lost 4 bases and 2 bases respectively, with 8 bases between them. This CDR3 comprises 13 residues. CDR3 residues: CASSSANTDTQYF. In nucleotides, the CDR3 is TGCGCCAGCAGCAGCGCGAACACAGATACGCAGTATTTT.

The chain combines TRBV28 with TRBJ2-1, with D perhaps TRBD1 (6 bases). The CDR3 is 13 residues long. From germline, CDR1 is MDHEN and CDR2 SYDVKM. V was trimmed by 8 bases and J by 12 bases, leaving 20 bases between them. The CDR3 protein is CASFPRGKRLQFF. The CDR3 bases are TGTGCCAGCTTCCCAAGGGGGAAGAGGCTGCAGTTCTTC.

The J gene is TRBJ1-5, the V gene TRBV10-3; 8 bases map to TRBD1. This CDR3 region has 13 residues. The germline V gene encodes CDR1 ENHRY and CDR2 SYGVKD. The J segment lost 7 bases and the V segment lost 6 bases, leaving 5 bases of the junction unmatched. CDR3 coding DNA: TGTGCCATCAGACAGGGGGTTGACCAGCCCCAGCATTTT. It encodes CAIRQGVDQPQHF.

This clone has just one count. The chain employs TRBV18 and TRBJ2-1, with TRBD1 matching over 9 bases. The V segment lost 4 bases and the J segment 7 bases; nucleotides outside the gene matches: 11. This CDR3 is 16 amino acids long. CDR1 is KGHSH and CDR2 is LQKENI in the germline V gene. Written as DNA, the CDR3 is TGTGCCAGCTCACGGGGACAGGGCACTCAAGGAAATGAGCAGTTCTTC. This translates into CASSRGQGTQGNEQFF.

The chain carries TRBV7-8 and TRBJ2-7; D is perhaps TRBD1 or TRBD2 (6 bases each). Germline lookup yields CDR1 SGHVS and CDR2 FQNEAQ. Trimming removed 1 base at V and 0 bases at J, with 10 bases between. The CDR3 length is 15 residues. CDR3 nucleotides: TGTGCCAGCAGCTTAGGGGGGGCCTTCTCCTACGAGCAGTACTTC. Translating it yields CASSLGGAFSYEQYF.

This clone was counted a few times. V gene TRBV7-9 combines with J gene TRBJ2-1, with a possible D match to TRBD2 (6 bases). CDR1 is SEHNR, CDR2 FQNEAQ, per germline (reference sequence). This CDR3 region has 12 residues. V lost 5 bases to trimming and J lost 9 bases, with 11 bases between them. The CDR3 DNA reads TGTGCCAGCAGCAGACTAGATCGTGAGCAGTTCTTC. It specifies CASSRLDREQFF.

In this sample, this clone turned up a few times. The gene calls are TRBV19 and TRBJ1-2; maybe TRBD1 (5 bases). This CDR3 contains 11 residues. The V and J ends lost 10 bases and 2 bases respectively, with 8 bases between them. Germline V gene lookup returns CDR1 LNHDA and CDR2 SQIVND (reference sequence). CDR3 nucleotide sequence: TGTGCCACCAGGGACAACTATGGCTACACCTTC. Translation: CATRDNYGYTF.

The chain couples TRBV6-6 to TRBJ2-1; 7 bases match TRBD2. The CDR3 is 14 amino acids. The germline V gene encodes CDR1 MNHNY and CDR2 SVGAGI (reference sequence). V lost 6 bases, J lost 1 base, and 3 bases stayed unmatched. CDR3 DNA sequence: TGTGCCAGCAGGTCTAGCGGATCCTACAATGAGCAGTTCTTC. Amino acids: CASRSSGSYNEQFF.

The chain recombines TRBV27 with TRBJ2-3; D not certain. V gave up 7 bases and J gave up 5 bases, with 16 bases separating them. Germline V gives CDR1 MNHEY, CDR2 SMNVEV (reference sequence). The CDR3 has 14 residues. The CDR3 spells CASKRWGFEDTQYF. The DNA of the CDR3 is TGTGCCAGCAAACGCTGGGGTTTTGAAGATACGCAGTATTTT.

The CDR3 DNA reads as TGTGCCAGCTCACCACCAGCCGGACAGGGGTCAGATACGCAGTATTTT. This gives the protein CASSPPAGQGSDTQYF. This sequence joins TRBV18 and TRBJ2-3; the match to TRBD1 covers 9 bases. The CDR3 runs 16 residues. The germline V gene encodes CDR1 KGHSH and CDR2 LQKENI. The V gene end was trimmed by 0 bases and the J gene end by 4 bases; junction bases not matched to a gene: 5. The variable domain in full, completed from reference TRBV18 and TRBJ2-3, reads NAGVMQNPRHLVRRRGQEARLRCSPMKGHSHVYWYRQLPEEGLKFMVYLQKENIIDESGMPKERFSAEFPKEGPSILRIQQVVRGDSAAYFCASSPPAGQGSDTQYFGPGTRLTVL.

CDR3 coding DNA: TGTGCCAGCAGCAAAGTATTCAGGACAGCGTCACAAGAGACCCAGTACTTC. Translated: CASSKVFRTASQETQYF. The J gene is TRBJ2-5, the V gene TRBV21-1; no DNA check was done on the table's D call, TRBD1. TRBV21-1 is a documented pseudogene. The CDR3 loop spans 17 amino acids.

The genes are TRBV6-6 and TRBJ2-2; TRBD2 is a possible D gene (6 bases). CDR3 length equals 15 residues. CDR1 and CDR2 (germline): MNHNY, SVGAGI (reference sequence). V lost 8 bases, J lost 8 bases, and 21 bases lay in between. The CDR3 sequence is CASAVIGRGQGELFF. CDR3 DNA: TGTGCCAGCGCAGTTATAGGGCGGGGCCAAGGGGAGCTGTTTTTT.

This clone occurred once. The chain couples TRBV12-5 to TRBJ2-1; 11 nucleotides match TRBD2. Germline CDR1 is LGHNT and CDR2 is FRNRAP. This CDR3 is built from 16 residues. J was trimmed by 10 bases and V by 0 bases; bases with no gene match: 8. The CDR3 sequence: CASGLVVSGRAREQFF. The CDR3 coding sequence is TGTGCTAGTGGTTTGGTAGTTAGCGGGAGGGCAAGGGAGCAGTTCTTC.

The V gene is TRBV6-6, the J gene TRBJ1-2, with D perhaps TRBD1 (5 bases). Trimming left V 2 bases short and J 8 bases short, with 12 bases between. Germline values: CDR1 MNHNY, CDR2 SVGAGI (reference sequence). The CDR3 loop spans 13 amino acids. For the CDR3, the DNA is TGTGCCAGCAGTTACCAGGGTCGGGAGGGCTACACCTTC. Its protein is CASSYQGREGYTF.

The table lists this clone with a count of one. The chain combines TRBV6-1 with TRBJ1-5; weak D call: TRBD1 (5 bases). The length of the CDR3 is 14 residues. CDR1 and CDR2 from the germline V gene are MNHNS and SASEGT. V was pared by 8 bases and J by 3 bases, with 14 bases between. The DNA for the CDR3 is TGTGCCAGCGAGATCGGAGGGACCAATCAGCCCCAGCATTTT. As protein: CASEIGGTNQPQHF.

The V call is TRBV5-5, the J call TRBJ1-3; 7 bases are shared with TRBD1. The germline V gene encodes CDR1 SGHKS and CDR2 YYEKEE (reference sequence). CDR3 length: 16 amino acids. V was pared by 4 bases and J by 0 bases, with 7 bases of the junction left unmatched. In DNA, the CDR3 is TGTGCCAGCAGCGCCGAACAGGGGACCTCTGGAAACACCATATATTTT. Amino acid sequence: CASSAEQGTSGNTIYF.

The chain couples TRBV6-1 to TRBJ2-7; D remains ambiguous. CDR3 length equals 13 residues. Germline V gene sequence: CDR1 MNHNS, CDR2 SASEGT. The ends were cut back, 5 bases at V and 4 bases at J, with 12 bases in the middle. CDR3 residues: CASSLTDRYEQYF. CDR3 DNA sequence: TGTGCCAGCAGTCTTACCGATAGATACGAGCAGTACTTC.

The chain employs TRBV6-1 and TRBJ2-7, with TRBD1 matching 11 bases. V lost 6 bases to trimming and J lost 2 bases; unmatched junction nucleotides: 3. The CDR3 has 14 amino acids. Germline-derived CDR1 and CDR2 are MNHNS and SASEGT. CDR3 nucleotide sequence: TGTGCCAGCAGCCGGGACAGGGGGACCTACGAGCAGTACTTC. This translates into CASSRDRGTYEQYF.

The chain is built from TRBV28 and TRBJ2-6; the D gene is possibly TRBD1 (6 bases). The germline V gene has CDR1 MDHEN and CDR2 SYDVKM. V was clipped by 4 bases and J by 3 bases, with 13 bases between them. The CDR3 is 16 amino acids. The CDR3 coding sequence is TGTGCCAGCAGTTACACCAGGGGTGGTGGGGCCAACGTCCTGACTTTC. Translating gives CASSYTRGGGANVLTF.

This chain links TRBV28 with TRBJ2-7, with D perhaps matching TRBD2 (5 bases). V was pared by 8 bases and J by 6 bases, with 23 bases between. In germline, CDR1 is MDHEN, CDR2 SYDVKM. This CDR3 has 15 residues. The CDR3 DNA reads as TGTGCCAGCTCGGGGTTGCGAGGCGCATTCGGCGAGCAGTACTTC. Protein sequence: CASSGLRGAFGEQYF. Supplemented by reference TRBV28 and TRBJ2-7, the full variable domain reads DVKVTQSSRYLVKRTGEKVFLECVQDMDHENMFWYRQDPGLGLRLIYFSYDVKMKEKGDIPEGYSVSREKKERFSLILESASTNQTSMYLCASSGLRGAFGEQYFGPGTRLTVT.

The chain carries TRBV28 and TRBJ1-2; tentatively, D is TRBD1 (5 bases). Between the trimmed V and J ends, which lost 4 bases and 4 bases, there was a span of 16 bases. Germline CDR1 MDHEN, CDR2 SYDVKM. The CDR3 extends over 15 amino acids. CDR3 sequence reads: CASSSGGSLAYGYTF. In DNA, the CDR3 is TGTGCCAGCAGTTCCGGGGGGTCCCTGGCCTATGGCTACACCTTC.

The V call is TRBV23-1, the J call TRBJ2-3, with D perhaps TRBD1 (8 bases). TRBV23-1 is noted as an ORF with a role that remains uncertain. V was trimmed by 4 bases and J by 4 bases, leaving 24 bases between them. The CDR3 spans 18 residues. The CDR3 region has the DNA TGCGCCAGCAGTCGGGGGGGTCGGACAGGGCAAATAGCAGATACGCAGTATTTT. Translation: CASSRGGRTGQIADTQYF.

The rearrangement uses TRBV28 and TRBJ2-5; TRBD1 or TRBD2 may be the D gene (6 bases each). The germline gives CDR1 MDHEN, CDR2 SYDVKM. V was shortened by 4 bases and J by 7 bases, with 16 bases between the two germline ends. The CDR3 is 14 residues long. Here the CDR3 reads CASSSGGLVGTQYF. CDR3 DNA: TGTGCCAGCAGTTCCGGGGGCCTCGTTGGGACCCAGTACTTC.

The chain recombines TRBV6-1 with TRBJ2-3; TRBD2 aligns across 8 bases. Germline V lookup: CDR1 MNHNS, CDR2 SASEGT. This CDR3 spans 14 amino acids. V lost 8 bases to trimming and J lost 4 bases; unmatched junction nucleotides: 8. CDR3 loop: CASREGVLADTQYF. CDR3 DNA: TGTGCCAGCCGGGAGGGGGTGTTGGCAGATACGCAGTATTTT.

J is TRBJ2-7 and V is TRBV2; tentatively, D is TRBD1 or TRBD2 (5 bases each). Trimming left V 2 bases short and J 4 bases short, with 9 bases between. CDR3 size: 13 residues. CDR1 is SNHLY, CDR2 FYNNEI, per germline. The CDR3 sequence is CASSEHRRYEQYF. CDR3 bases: TGTGCCAGCAGTGAACACAGGAGGTACGAGCAGTACTTC.

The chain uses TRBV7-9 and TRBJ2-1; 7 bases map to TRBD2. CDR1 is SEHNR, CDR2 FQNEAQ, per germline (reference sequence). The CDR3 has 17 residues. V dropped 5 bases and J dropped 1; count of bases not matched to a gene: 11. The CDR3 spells CASSRLGGRGSYNEQFF. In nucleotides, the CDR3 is TGTGCCAGCAGCCGGCTGGGCGGGAGAGGGTCCTACAATGAGCAGTTCTTC.

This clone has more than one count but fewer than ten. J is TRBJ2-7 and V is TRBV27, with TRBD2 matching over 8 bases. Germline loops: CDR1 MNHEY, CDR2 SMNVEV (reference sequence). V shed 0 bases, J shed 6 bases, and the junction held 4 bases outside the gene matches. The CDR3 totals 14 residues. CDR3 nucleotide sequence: TGTGCCAGCAGTTTATCAGCGGGAGTTAGCGAGCAGTACTTC. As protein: CASSLSAGVSEQYF.

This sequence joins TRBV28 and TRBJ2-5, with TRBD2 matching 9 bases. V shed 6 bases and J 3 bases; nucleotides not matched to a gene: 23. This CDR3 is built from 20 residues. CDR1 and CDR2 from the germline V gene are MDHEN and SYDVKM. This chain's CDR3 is CASSTLWFRGREGAKETQYF. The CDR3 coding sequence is TGTGCCAGCAGCACCCTATGGTTTCGGGGGCGGGAGGGCGCCAAAGAGACCCAGTACTTC.